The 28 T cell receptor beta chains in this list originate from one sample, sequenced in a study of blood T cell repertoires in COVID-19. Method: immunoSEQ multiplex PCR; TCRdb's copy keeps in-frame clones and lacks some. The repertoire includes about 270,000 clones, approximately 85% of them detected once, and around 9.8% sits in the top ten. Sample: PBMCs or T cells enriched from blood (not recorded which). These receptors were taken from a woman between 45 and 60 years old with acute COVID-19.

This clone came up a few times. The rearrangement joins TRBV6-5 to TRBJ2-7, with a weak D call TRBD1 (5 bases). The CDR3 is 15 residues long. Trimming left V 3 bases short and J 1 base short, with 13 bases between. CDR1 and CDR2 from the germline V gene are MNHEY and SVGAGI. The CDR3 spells CASSYGTGTSYEQYF. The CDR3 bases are TGTGCCAGCAGTTATGGCACAGGAACGTCCTACGAGCAGTACTTC.

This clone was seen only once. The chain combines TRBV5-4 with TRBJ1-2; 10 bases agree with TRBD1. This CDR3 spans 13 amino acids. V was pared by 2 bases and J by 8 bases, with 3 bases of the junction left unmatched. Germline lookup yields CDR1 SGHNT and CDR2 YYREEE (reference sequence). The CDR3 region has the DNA TGTGCCAGCAGCTTCCCGGACAGGGGGGGCTACACCTTC. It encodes CASSFPDRGGYTF.

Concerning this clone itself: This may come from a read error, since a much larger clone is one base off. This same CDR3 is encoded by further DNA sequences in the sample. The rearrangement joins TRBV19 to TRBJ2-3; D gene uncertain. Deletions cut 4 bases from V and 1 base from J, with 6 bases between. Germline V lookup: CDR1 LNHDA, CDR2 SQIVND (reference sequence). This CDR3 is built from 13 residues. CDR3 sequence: CASSSGGTDTQYF. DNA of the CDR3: TGTGCCAGTAGTAGCGGCGGCACAGATACGCAGTATTTT.

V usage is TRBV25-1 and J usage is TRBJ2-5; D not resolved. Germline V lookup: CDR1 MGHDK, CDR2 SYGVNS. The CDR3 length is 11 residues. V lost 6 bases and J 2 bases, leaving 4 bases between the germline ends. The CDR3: CASRQQETQYF. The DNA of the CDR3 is TGTGCCAGCAGGCAGCAAGAGACCCAGTACTTC.

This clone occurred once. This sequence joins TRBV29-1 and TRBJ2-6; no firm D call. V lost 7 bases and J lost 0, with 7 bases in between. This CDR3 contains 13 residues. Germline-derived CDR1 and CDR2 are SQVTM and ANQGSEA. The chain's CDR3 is CSARSSGANVLTF. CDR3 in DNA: TGCAGCGCCCGCAGCTCTGGGGCCAACGTCCTGACTTTC.

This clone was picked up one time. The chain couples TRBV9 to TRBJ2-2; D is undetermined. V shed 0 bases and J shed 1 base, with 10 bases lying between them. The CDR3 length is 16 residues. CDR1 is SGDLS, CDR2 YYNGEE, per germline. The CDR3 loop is CASSVGHAGNTGELFF. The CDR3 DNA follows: TGTGCCAGCAGCGTAGGGCATGCTGGGAACACCGGGGAGCTGTTTTTT.

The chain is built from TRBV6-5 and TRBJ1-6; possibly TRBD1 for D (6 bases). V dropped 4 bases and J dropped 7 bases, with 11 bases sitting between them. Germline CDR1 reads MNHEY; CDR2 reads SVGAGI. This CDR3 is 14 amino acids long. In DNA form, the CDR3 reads TGTGCCAGCAGTTTGACAGGAGAGAATTCACCCCTCCACTTT. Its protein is CASSLTGENSPLHF.

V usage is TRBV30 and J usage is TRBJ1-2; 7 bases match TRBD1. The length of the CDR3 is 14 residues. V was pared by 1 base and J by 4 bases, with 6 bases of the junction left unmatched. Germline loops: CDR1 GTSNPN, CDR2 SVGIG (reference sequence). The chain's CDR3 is CAWSAKDRFYGYTF. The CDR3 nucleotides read TGTGCCTGGAGTGCCAAGGACAGGTTCTATGGCTACACCTTC. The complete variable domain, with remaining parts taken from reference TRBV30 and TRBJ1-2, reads SQTIHQWPATLVQPVGSPLSLECTVEGTSNPNLYWYRQAAGRGLQLLFYSVGIGQISSEVPQNLSASRPQDRQFILSSKKLLLSDSGFYLCAWSAKDRFYGYTFGSGTRLTVV.

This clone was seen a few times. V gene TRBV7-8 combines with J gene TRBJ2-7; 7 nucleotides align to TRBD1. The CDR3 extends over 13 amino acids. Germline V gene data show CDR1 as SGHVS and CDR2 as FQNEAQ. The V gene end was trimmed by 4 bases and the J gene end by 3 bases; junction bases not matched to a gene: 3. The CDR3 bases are TGTGCCAGCAGCTCGGGACAGCTCTACGAGCAGTACTTC. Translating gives CASSSGQLYEQYF.

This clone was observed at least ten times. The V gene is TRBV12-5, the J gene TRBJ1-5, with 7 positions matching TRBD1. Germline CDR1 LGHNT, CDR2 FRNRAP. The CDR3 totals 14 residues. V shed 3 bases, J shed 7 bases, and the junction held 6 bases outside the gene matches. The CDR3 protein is CASGFGTVRQPQHF. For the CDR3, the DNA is TGTGCTAGTGGTTTTGGGACAGTAAGACAGCCCCAGCATTTT. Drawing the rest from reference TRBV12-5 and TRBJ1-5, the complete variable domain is DARVTQTPRHKVTEMGQEVTMRCQPILGHNTVFWYRQTMMQGLELLAYFRNRAPLDDSGMPKDRFSAEMPDATLATLKIQPSEPRDSAVYFCASGFGTVRQPQHFGDGTRLSIL.

The CDR3 sequence: CAISESGAGLSYNEQFF. Written as DNA, the CDR3 is TGTGCCATCAGTGAGTCCGGAGCGGGGCTGTCCTACAATGAGCAGTTCTTC. The V and J genes are TRBV10-3 and TRBJ2-1; TRBD2 matches at 7 bases. Looked up from germline, CDR1 is ENHRY and CDR2 is SYGVKD. V dropped 0 bases and J dropped 1; count of bases not matched to a gene: 6. This CDR3 is built from 17 residues.

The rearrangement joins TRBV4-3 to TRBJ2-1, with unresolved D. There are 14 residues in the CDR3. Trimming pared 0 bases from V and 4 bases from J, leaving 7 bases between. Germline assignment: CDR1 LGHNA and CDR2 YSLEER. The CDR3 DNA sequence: TGCGCCAGCAGCCAAGATTGGCCTTACAATGAGCAGTTCTTC. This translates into CASSQDWPYNEQFF.

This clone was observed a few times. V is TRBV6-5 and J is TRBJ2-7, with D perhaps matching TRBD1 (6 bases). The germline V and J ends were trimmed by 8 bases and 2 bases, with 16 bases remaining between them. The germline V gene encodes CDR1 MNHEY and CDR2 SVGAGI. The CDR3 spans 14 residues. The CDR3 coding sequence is TGTGCCAGCTGGGACGGACAGAGTACCTACGAGCAGTACTTC. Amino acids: CASWDGQSTYEQYF.

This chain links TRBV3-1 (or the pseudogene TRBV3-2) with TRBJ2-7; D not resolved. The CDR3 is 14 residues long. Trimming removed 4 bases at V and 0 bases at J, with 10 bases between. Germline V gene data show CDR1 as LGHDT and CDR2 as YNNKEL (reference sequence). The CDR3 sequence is CASSRGQISYEQYF. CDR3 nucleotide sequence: TGTGCCAGCAGCCGTGGGCAGATCTCCTACGAGCAGTACTTC.

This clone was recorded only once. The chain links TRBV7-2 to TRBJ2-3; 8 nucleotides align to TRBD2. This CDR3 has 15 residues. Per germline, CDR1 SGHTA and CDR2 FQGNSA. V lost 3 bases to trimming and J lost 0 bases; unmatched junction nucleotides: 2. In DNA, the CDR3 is TGTGCCAGCAGCTTCGGCGGGGGGAGCACAGATACGCAGTATTTT. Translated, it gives CASSFGGGSTDTQYF.

CDR3 DNA sequence: TGTGCCAGCAGCTCGGGACTAGCGGGGGGGAATGAGCAGTTCTTC. Protein: CASSSGLAGGNEQFF. This chain links TRBV5-4 with TRBJ2-1, with 16 bases fitting TRBD2. CDR1 is SGHNT, CDR2 YYREEE, per germline (reference sequence). The V and J ends lost 3 bases and 7 bases, in that order; junction bases with no gene match: 1. This CDR3 has 15 residues.

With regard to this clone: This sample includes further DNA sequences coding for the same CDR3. The DNA for the CDR3 is TGTGCCAGCAGCTTAGCGGGAGGGGCGGGCGGCACCTACGAGCAGTACTTC. Its translation: CASSLAGGAGGTYEQYF. The chain couples TRBV7-2 to TRBJ2-7, with TRBD2 matching 7 bases. Looked up from germline, CDR1 is SGHTA and CDR2 is FQGNSA. V lost 0 bases to trimming and J lost 2 bases; unmatched junction nucleotides: 10. The length of the CDR3 is 17 residues.

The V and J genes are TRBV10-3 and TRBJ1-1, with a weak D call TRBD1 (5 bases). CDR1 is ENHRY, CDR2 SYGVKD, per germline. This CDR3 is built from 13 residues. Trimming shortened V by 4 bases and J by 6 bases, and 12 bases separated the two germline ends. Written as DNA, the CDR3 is TGTGCCATCAGTGGATTGGGGCCCGCTGAAGCTTTCTTT. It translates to CAISGLGPAEAFF.

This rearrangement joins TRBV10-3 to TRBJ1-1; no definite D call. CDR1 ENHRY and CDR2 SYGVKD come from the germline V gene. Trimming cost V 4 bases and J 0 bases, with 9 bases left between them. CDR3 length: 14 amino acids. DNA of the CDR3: TGTGCCATCAGTGCCCAGGCCGTGAACACTGAAGCTTTCTTT. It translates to CAISAQAVNTEAFF.

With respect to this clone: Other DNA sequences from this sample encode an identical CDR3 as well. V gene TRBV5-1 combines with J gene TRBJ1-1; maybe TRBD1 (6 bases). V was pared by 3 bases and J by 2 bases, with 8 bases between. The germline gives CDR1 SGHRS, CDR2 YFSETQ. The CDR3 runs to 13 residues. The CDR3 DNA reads TGCGCCAGCAGCTGGACAGCAAACACTGAAGCTTTCTTT. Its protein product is CASSWTANTEAFF. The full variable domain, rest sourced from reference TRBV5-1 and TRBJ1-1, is KAGVTQTPRYLIKTRGQQVTLSCSPISGHRSVSWYQQTPGQGLQFLFEYFSETQRNKGNFPGRFSGRQFSNSRSEMNVSTLELGDSALYLCASSWTANTEAFFGQGTRLTVV.

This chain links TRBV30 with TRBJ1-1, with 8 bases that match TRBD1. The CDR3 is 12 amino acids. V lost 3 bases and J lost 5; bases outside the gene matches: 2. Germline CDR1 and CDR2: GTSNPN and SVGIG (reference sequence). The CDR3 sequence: CAWSRGQTEAFF. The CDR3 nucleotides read TGTGCCTGGAGCAGGGGGCAAACTGAAGCTTTCTTT.

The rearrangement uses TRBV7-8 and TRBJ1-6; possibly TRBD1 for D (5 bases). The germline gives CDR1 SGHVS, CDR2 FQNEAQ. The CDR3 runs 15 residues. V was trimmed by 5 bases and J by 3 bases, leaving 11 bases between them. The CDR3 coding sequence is TGTGCCAGCAGCCCCCAGGGCGGCTATAATTCACCCCTCCACTTT. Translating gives CASSPQGGYNSPLHF.

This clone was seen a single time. The CDR3 bases are TGTGCCTGGGACCCGGGGGTATCCTATAATTCACCCCTCCACTTT. It yields the protein CAWDPGVSYNSPLHF. The chain carries TRBV30 and TRBJ1-6; possibly TRBD1 for D (5 bases). The ends were cut back, 5 bases at V and 1 base at J, with 12 bases in the middle. CDR1 GTSNPN and CDR2 SVGIG come from the germline V gene (reference sequence). This CDR3 comprises 15 residues.

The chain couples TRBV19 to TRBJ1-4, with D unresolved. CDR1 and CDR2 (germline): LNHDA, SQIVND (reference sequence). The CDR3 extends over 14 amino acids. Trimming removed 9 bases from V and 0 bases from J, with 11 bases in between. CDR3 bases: TGTGCCAGCACGATTGGAGCAACTAATGAAAAACTGTTTTTT. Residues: CASTIGATNEKLFF.

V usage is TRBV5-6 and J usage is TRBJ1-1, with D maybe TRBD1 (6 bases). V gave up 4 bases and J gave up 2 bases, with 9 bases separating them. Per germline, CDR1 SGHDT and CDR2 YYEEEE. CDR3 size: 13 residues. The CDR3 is CASSGQFNTEAFF. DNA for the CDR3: TGTGCCAGCAGCGGACAGTTTAACACTGAAGCTTTCTTT.

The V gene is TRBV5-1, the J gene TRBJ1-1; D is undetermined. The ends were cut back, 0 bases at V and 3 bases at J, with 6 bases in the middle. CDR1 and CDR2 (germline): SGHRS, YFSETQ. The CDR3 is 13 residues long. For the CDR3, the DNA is TGCGCCAGCAGCTTGGCAGAATACACTGAAGCTTTCTTT. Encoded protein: CASSLAEYTEAFF.

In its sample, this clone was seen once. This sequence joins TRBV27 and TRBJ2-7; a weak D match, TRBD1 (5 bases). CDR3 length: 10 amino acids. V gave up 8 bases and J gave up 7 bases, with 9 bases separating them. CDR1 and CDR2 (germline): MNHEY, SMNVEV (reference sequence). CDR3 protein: CASVGVEQYF. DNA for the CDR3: TGTGCCAGCGTAGGGGTGGAGCAGTACTTC.

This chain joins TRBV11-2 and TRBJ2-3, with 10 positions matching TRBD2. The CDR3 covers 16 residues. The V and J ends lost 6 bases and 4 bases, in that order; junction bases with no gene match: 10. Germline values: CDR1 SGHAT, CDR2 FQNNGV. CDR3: CASRTKRGGSPDTQYF. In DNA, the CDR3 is TGTGCCAGCAGAACAAAGCGGGGGGGCTCCCCAGATACGCAGTATTTT.